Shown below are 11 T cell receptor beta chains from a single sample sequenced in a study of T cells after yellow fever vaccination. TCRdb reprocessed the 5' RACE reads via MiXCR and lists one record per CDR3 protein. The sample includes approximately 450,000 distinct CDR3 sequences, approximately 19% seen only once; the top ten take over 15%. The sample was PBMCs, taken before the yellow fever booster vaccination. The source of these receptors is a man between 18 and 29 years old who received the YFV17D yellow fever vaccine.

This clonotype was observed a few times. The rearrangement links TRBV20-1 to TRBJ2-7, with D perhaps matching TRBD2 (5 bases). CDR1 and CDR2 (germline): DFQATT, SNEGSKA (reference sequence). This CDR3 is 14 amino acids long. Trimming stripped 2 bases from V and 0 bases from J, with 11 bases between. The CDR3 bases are TGCAGTGCTAGAAACGGGGAAAGCTCCTACGAGCAGTACGTC. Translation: CSARNGESSYEQYV.

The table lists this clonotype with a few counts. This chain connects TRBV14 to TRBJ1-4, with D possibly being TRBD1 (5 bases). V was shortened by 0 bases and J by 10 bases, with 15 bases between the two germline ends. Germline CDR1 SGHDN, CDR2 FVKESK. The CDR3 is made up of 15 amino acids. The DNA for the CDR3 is TGTGCCAGCAGCCAAGAAAAAGGGGCCATCGGAAAACTGTTTTTT. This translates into CASSQEKGAIGKLFF.

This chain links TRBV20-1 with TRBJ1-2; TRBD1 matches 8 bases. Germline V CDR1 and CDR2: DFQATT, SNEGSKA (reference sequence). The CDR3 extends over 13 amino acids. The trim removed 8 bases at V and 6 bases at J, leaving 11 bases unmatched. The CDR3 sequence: CSPRVGQGHGYTF. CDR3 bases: TGCAGTCCTCGTGTAGGACAGGGCCATGGCTACACCTTC.

The CDR3 nucleotides read TGTGCCAGCAGTCCATCCCCTGGACTCCCGTACAATGAGCAGTTCTTC. As protein: CASSPSPGLPYNEQFF. The chain uses TRBV25-1 and TRBJ2-1; maybe TRBD2 (5 bases). Trimming stripped 5 bases from V and 4 bases from J, with 18 bases between. There are 16 residues in the CDR3. Looked up from germline, CDR1 is MGHDK and CDR2 is SYGVNS.

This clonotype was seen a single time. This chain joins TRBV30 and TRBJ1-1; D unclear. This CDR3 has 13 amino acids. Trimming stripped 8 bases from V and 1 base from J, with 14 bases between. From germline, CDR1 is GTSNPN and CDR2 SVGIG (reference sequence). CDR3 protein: CAGMANTNTEAFF. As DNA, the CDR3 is TGTGCCGGTATGGCCAACACGAACACTGAAGCTTTCTTT.

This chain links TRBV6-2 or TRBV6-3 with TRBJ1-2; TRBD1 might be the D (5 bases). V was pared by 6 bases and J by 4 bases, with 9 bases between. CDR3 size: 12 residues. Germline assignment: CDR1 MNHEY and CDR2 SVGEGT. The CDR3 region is CASSSGTYGYTF. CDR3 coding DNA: TGTGCCAGCAGCTCAGGGACCTATGGCTACACCTTC.

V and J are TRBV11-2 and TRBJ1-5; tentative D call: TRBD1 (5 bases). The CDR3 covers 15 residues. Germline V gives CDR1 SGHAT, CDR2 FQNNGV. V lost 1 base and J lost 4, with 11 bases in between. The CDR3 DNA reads TGTGCCAGCAGCTTAGGGGACGCAAGGAATCAGCCCCAGCATTTT. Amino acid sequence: CASSLGDARNQPQHF.

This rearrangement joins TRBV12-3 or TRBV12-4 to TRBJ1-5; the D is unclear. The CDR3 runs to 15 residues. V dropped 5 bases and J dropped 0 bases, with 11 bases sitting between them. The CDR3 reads CASSPSVFSNQPQHF. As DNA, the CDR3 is TGTGCCAGCAGTCCGTCGGTCTTTAGCAATCAGCCCCAGCATTTT.

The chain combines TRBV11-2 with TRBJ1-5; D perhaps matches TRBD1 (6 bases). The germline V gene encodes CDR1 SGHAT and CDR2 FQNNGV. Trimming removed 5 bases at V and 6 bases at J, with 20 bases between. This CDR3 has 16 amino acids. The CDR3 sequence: CASSPGTGQGIQPQHF. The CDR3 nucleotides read TGTGCCAGCAGCCCTGGGACGGGGCAGGGGATTCAGCCCCAGCATTTT.

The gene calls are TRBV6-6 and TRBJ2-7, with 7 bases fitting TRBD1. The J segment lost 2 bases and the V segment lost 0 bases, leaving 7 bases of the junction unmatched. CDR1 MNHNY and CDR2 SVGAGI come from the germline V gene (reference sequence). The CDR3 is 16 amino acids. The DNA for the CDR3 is TGTGCCAGCAGTTACTCGGGGCCGACAGGGACCTACGAGCAGTACTTC. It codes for CASSYSGPTGTYEQYF.

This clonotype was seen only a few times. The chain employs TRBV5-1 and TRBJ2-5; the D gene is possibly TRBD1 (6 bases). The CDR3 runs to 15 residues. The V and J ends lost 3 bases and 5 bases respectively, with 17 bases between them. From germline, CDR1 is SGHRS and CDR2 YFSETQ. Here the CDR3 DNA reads TGCGCCAGCAGCTCGCAGGGGCGAGAGGAGGAGACCCAGTACTTC. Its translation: CASSSQGREEETQYF.